One and the same sample provided the 15 T cell receptor beta chains below, sequenced in a study of beta chain features in type 1 diabetes. General study points: In every one of the four CD4+ subsets, TCRB CDR3s were moderately but significantly shorter in Type 1 diabetes patients.

The study reverse transcribed the entire isolated RNA, so it sequenced expressed TCRB transcripts. Generated by immunoSEQ multiplex PCR, the TCRdb table keeps only in-frame clones and is missing some. The sample yields nearly 700,000 clones, around 15% seen once. Their specific antigens are unknown. The sample taken for sequencing was naive CD4+ T cells from blood. The receptor source for this set is a man aged 18-30 years with type 1 diabetes.

This rearrangement joins TRBV29-1 to TRBJ1-2; 8 positions agree with TRBD1. Germline V CDR1 and CDR2: SQVTM, ANQGSEA. J was trimmed by 6 bases and V by 8 bases; bases with no gene match: 8. This CDR3 has 12 amino acids. The CDR3 DNA sequence: TGCAGCAAACGACAGGGGCGGGATGGCTACACCTTC. Translating gives CSKRQGRDGYTF.

V usage is TRBV20-1 and J usage is TRBJ1-2; D is ambiguous. Germline V gives CDR1 DFQATT, CDR2 SNEGSKA (reference sequence). The V gene lost 6 bases and the J gene lost 10 bases, with 15 bases spanning the gap. The CDR3 totals 11 residues. The CDR3 spells CSAPSVGNYTF. Here the CDR3 DNA reads TGCAGTGCCCCTAGTGTCGGTAACTACACCTTC.

The J gene is TRBJ1-2, the V gene TRBV4-1; TRBD1 matches 7 bases. J was trimmed by 4 bases and V by 1 base; bases with no gene match: 12. This CDR3 spans 17 amino acids. Germline values: CDR1 MGHRA, CDR2 YSYEKL. DNA for the CDR3: TGCGCCAGCAGCCAAGGACAGGGACCTATTGGTGGCTATGGCTACACCTTC. This codes for CASSQGQGPIGGYGYTF.

This clone was detected only a few times. The chain is built from TRBV18 and TRBJ1-5; D remains ambiguous. The CDR3 sequence is 13 residues long. Germline CDR1 and CDR2: KGHSH and LQKENI. V gave up 2 bases and J gave up 3 bases, with 5 bases separating them. The CDR3 region is CASSPGVNQPQHF. The CDR3 nucleotides read TGTGCCAGCTCACCAGGGGTCAATCAGCCCCAGCATTTT. The variable domain in full, completed from reference TRBV18 and TRBJ1-5, reads NAGVMQNPRHLVRRRGQEARLRCSPMKGHSHVYWYRQLPEEGLKFMVYLQKENIIDESGMPKERFSAEFPKEGPSILRIQQVVRGDSAAYFCASSPGVNQPQHFGDGTRLSIL.

The rearrangement links TRBV7-9 to TRBJ1-6, with 7 bases identical to TRBD1. The CDR3 length is 15 residues. Germline loops: CDR1 SEHNR, CDR2 FQNEAQ (reference sequence). Losses at the gene ends were 5 bases for V and 3 bases for J; bases not matched to a gene: 4. The CDR3 DNA reads TGTGCCAGCAGCACAGGGACAGACTATAATTCACCCCTCCACTTT. Translated: CASSTGTDYNSPLHF.

J is TRBJ2-2 and V is TRBV30; D is unresolved. Germline V gene data show CDR1 as GTSNPN and CDR2 as SVGIG (reference sequence). The CDR3 is 15 residues long. Between the trimmed V and J ends, which lost 0 bases and 3 bases, there was a span of 11 bases. The CDR3 loop reads CAWSVQGSDTGELFF. The CDR3 nucleotides are TGTGCCTGGAGTGTACAAGGGTCGGACACCGGGGAGCTGTTTTTT.

There are a few counts of this clone. The rearrangement joins TRBV6-5 to TRBJ1-5; TRBD1 agrees at 10 bases. From germline, CDR1 is MNHEY and CDR2 SVGAGI. The CDR3 consists of 15 residues. V gave up 6 bases and J gave up 3 bases; unmatched junction bases: 5. The chain's CDR3 is CASRWTGGDNQPQHF. The CDR3 DNA reads TGTGCCAGCAGATGGACAGGGGGAGACAATCAGCCCCAGCATTTT.

This rearrangement joins TRBV7-2 to TRBJ2-1, with 7 bases identical to TRBD1. V was pared by 5 bases and J by 7 bases, with 11 bases of the junction left unmatched. Germline V lookup: CDR1 SGHTA, CDR2 FQGNSA. The CDR3 has 15 residues. The DNA of the CDR3 is TGTGCCAGCAGCCCAAGAGGGGACAGAGGGAATGAGCAGTTCTTC. Amino acids: CASSPRGDRGNEQFF.

CDR3: CSVGQSIAEAFF. The CDR3 region has the DNA TGCAGCGTTGGACAGTCGATCGCTGAAGCTTTCTTT. The chain recombines TRBV29-1 with TRBJ1-1; tentatively, D is TRBD1 (5 bases). Germline assignment: CDR1 SQVTM and CDR2 ANQGSEA. The CDR3 is 12 residues long. Trimming took off 4 bases at V and 6 bases at J, with 12 bases between the two ends.

A few counts support this clone. The gene calls are TRBV29-1 and TRBJ2-7; 8 bases are shared with TRBD1. The V gene end was trimmed by 1 base and the J gene end by 2 bases; junction bases not matched to a gene: 4. CDR1 and CDR2 from the germline V gene are SQVTM and ANQGSEA. The CDR3 consists of 14 residues. The CDR3 sequence: CSVEGTGTPYEQYF. CDR3 bases: TGCAGCGTTGAAGGGACAGGGACCCCCTACGAGCAGTACTTC.

V is TRBV13 and J is TRBJ1-3, with D maybe TRBD1 (6 bases). Germline V lookup: CDR1 PRHDT, CDR2 FYEKMQ (reference sequence). V was clipped by 6 bases and J by 4 bases, with 13 bases between them. CDR3 size: 14 residues. Here the CDR3 DNA reads TGTGCCAGCAGTCTACAGGGTCCAGGAAACACCATATATTTT. Its protein product is CASSLQGPGNTIYF.

The table lists this clone with a few counts. This sequence joins TRBV5-1 and TRBJ2-7, with 13 nucleotides matching TRBD2. CDR1 and CDR2 (germline): SGHRS, YFSETQ. J lost 4 bases, V lost 7 bases, and 2 bases had no gene match. The CDR3 extends over 13 amino acids. This CDR3 is CASGTSGEYEQYF. In nucleotides, the CDR3 is TGCGCCAGCGGGACTAGCGGGGAATACGAGCAGTACTTC.

This clone was observed a few times. The chain recombines TRBV27 with TRBJ2-6; the D is unclear. The CDR3 contains 15 residues. CDR1 and CDR2 (germline): MNHEY, SMNVEV (reference sequence). The germline V and J ends were trimmed by 8 bases and 0 bases, with 11 bases remaining between them. CDR3 in amino acids: CASPARRSGANVLTF. The DNA for the CDR3 is TGTGCCAGCCCTGCCAGACGCTCTGGGGCCAACGTCCTGACTTTC.

The rearrangement joins TRBV4-1 to TRBJ1-5, with TRBD1 as a possible D gene (5 bases). The CDR3 has 16 residues. V was trimmed by 6 bases and J by 5 bases, leaving 20 bases between them. Germline lookup yields CDR1 MGHRA and CDR2 YSYEKL. The CDR3 loop reads CASRGQGGGAYQPQHF. CDR3 nucleotide sequence: TGCGCCAGCAGGGGTCAGGGTGGAGGGGCGTATCAGCCCCAGCATTTT.

In this sample, this clone turned up a few times. This sequence joins TRBV6-5 and TRBJ1-2; D unresolved. CDR3 length equals 14 residues. CDR1 and CDR2 from the germline V gene are MNHEY and SVGAGI. V lost 4 bases and J 8 bases, leaving 17 bases between the germline ends. The CDR3 spells CASSSPRRAEGYTF. CDR3 in DNA: TGTGCCAGCAGTTCCCCGAGGAGGGCTGAGGGCTACACCTTC.